A single T cell receptor beta chain is shown here with its context. Antigen specificity is unknown. Libraries were prepared by immunoSEQ multiplex PCR; TCRdb keeps only in-frame clonotypes and omits some of them. The data contain over 200,000 clones, roughly 90% of them singletons. This sample was taken from a study of Ad26.COV2.S vaccination and SARS-CoV-2 variants. The study, taken as a whole, reports: Breadth and depth estimates from TCRs may understate total T cell responses. Post-vaccination breadth of spike-specific CD8+ and CD4+ T cell responses was reportedly substantial.

Treatment noted: some 19 received Ad26.COV2.S at low or high dose, single or two shots; five or six received placebo; per-sample allocation not given. Sampling was done on day 63 after the first vaccine or placebo injection. This CDR3 has 15 amino acids. Trimming took off 4 bases at V and 3 bases at J, with 15 bases between the two ends. Germline V gene data show CDR1 as PRHDT and CDR2 as FYEKMQ (reference sequence). Source: peripheral blood, taken in a trial of Ad26.COV2.S vaccine versus placebo. The TCR comes from a person between 18 and 59 years old who received the Ad26.COV2.S COVID-19 vaccine or a placebo. V gene TRBV13 combines with J gene TRBJ1-1, with D possibly TRBD1 on 6 matching bases. The CDR3 nucleotides read TGTGCCAGCAGCTCTTGGTGGGGGGGGCACACTGAAGCTTTCTTT. Amino acid sequence: CASSSWWGGHTEAFF.